Presented here are 13 T cell receptor beta chains from one specimen sequenced in a study of spatial heterogeneity in lung cancer. General observations from the study: The study found that expanded intratumoral alpha and beta TCR counts tracked tumor mutation counts.

For these receptors, no antigen is known. Each CDR3 protein is one row after TCRdb ran MiXCR on the 5' RACE reads. The sample records approximately 25,000 distinct CDR3 sequences, roughly 8.6% being singletons. Stated time point: sample taken at primary tumor resection. The source material was lung tumor tissue, sampled at surgery. The source is a male donor with early-stage non-small cell lung cancer.

This clonotype was detected many times. The V call is TRBV29-1, the J call TRBJ2-1, with a tentative D call TRBD1 (6 bases). Trimming removed 3 bases at V and 15 bases at J, with 21 bases between. The CDR3 contains 13 residues. Germline CDR1 reads SQVTM; CDR2 reads ANQGSEA. Here the CDR3 reads CSVDLLSGTSTFF. In nucleotides, the CDR3 is TGCAGCGTTGATTTACTTTCCGGGACAAGTACGTTCTTC.

In its sample, this clonotype is medium-sized. The chain recombines TRBV28 with TRBJ1-1, with D uncertain. The V end lost 6 bases, the J end lost 6 bases, and 11 bases lay between the germline ends. This CDR3 contains 12 residues. From germline, CDR1 is MDHEN and CDR2 SYDVKM. Here the CDR3 reads CASRSVPPEAFF. For the CDR3, the DNA is TGTGCCAGCAGATCTGTCCCCCCTGAAGCTTTCTTT.

This clonotype was observed a handful of times. The chain has TRBV11-1 and TRBJ1-2; 8 nucleotides agree with TRBD1. Germline lookup yields CDR1 SGHAT and CDR2 FQDESV (reference sequence). The V and J ends lost 1 base and 4 bases, in that order; junction bases with no gene match: 5. The CDR3 loop spans 15 amino acids. CDR3: CASSLGQGNSYGYTF. CDR3 nucleotides: TGTGCCAGCAGCTTAGGACAGGGGAATTCCTATGGCTACACCTTC.

This chain links TRBV7-2 with TRBJ1-1, with a weak D call TRBD1 (6 bases). Trimming removed 5 bases at V and 5 bases at J, with 15 bases between. From germline, CDR1 is SGHTA and CDR2 FQGNSA. CDR3 size: 14 residues. CDR3 bases: TGTGCCAGCAGCGCGAACTCAGGGGAGACTGAAGCTTTCTTT. This sequence encodes CASSANSGETEAFF. Together with reference TRBV7-2 and TRBJ1-1, the CDR3 gives the full variable domain: GAGVSQSPSNKVTEKGKDVELRCDPISGHTALYWYRQSLGQGLEFLIYFQGNSAPDKSGLPSDRFSAERTGGSVSTLTIQRTQQEDSAVYLCASSANSGETEAFFGQGTRLTVV.

In its sample, this clonotype was seen many times. DNA of the CDR3: TGCGCCAGCAGCTTTTTAGAGGGGCGCGGGGGCACTGAAGCTTTCTTT. Translating gives CASSFLEGRGGTEAFF. The V gene is TRBV5-1, the J gene TRBJ1-1, with D possibly TRBD1 on 5 matching bases. V was clipped by 2 bases and J by 4 bases, with 18 bases between them. The CDR3 sequence is 16 residues long. Germline values: CDR1 SGHRS, CDR2 YFSETQ.

As for this clonotype: A much larger clone differs by one base, so this may be a read error. The V and J genes are TRBV7-2 and TRBJ2-5; TRBD2 agrees at 16 bases. The CDR3 spans 16 residues. Germline lookup yields CDR1 SGHTA and CDR2 FQGNSA. For the CDR3, the DNA is TGTGCCATCAGCCGGGGACTAGCGGGAGGGAGGGAGACCCAGTACTTC. Residues: CAISRGLAGGRETQYF. The whole variable domain, remainder taken from reference TRBV7-2 and TRBJ2-5, is GAGVSQSPSNKVTEKGKDVELRCDPISGHTALYWYRQSLGQGLEFLIYFQGNSAPDKSGLPSDRFSAERTGGSVSTLTIQRTQQEDSAVYLCAISRGLAGGRETQYFGPGTRLLVL.

At least ten counts were recorded for this clonotype. This chain connects TRBV5-1 to TRBJ2-5; D could derive from TRBD1 or TRBD2 (5 bases each). The CDR3 is 13 residues long. V lost 3 bases and J lost 5, with 11 bases in between. Germline CDR1 SGHRS, CDR2 YFSETQ. CDR3 coding DNA: TGCGCCAGCAGCTCAAGATGGGGGGAGACCCAGTACTTC. As protein: CASSSRWGETQYF.

This clonotype was counted ten times or more. The J gene is TRBJ1-1, the V gene TRBV12-3 or TRBV12-4; 9 bases map to TRBD1. The V segment lost 5 bases and the J segment 5 bases; nucleotides outside the gene matches: 6. This CDR3 has 14 residues. CDR3 residues: CASSLQGAPTEAFF. CDR3 sequence (DNA): TGTGCCAGCAGTCTACAGGGGGCGCCGACTGAAGCTTTCTTT.

This clonotype has a count of ten or more. The chain is built from TRBV10-3 and TRBJ2-7; the match to TRBD1 covers 7 bases. The germline V gene encodes CDR1 ENHRY and CDR2 SYGVKD. The CDR3 has 14 residues. The J segment lost 3 bases and the V segment lost 0 bases, leaving 2 bases of the junction unmatched. Here the CDR3 reads CAISESPGGYEQYF. The CDR3 DNA reads as TGTGCCATCAGTGAGTCGCCAGGGGGCTACGAGCAGTACTTC.

In its sample, this clonotype is medium-sized (0.01 to 0.1%). The chain uses TRBV4-1 and TRBJ1-4; D unclear. This CDR3 is built from 14 residues. The germline gives CDR1 MGHRA, CDR2 YSYEKL. V was clipped by 0 bases and J by 8 bases, with 10 bases between them. The CDR3 DNA reads as TGCGCCAGCAGCCAAGAAACAGCCCAGGAAAAACTGTTTTTT. Translation gives CASSQETAQEKLFF.

This clonotype was recorded at least ten times. The rearrangement links TRBV7-2 to TRBJ2-4, with TRBD2 matching 10 bases. V gave up 9 bases and J gave up 11 bases; unmatched junction bases: 19. From germline, CDR1 is SGHTA and CDR2 FQGNSA. CDR3 size: 16 residues. The CDR3 spells CASQADLAGASGVQYF. CDR3 DNA: TGTGCCAGTCAAGCGGACCTAGCGGGGGCGAGTGGGGTTCAGTACTTC.

This clonotype came up many times. The chain uses TRBV27 and TRBJ1-1; D gene ambiguous. V shed 2 bases and J shed 6 bases, with 16 bases lying between them. CDR3 length equals 15 residues. Germline loops: CDR1 MNHEY, CDR2 SMNVEV (reference sequence). CDR3 sequence reads: CASSLRALKKAEAFF. The CDR3 region has the DNA TGTGCCAGCAGTTTAAGGGCCCTAAAGAAGGCTGAAGCTTTCTTT.

This clonotype has a count of ten or more. The chain carries TRBV6-2 or TRBV6-3 and TRBJ2-3; D tentatively fits TRBD1 or TRBD2 (5 bases each). Germline values: CDR1 MNHEY, CDR2 SVGEGT. The V end was cut by 0 bases, the J end by 2 bases, with 12 bases between. The length of the CDR3 is 16 residues. The CDR3 protein is CASSYSGVWSTDTQYF. In nucleotides, the CDR3 is TGTGCCAGCAGTTACTCGGGGGTGTGGTCCACAGATACGCAGTATTTT.